This T cell receptor beta chain was sequenced in a study of CD8+CD57+ T cells in acquired aplastic anemia. Researchers used genomic DNA as the template to profile TCR beta VDJ and CDR3. TCRdb recomputed calls from the reads with MiXCR, one row per CDR3 protein. Of 200,000 to 250,000 distinct CDR3 sequences in the sample, more than 40% are singletons; the top ten hold 7% to 10%. In this sample, this clonotype turned up many times. Sequencing was done on patients that had shown CD8+CD57+ cell expansion by flow cytometry. As a group, the patients uniformly had severe acquired aplastic anemia. The material sequenced was sorted CD4+, CD8+, or CD8+CD57+ T cells (not recorded which) from PBMCs. The TCR was taken from a human donor with aplastic anemia.

In DNA form, the CDR3 reads TGTGCCAGTAGTGGGCAGTCAATCACAGATACGCAGTATTTT. It codes for CASSGQSITDTQYF. The chain has TRBV19 and TRBJ2-3; no reliable D call. This CDR3 has 14 amino acids. Trimming left V 5 bases short and J 2 bases short, with 11 bases between. The V gene's germline CDR1 is LNHDA and CDR2 SQIVND (reference sequence).